This T cell receptor (beta chain) was captured in a study of OX40 agonist ivuxolimab in advanced cancers. Study in general: Patients receiving dose escalation had hepatocellular carcinoma, melanoma, renal cell or head and neck cancer.

Regarding the study as a whole: Relative to CD4+, CD8+ T cells held more expanded clones on average.

Data came from immunoSEQ multiplex PCR; TCRdb stores just in-frame clones and leaves some out. The top ten clones hold 0.5% of a sample with more than 85,000 clones, 87% of them seen once. The CDR3 extends over 15 amino acids. V was cut by 6 bases and J by 5 bases, with 19 bases left in between. Germline-derived CDR1 and CDR2 are MNHNS and SASEGT. A note on this clone: Antigen: not known.

People who had autoimmune disease history or systemic immunosuppression were excluded. The source of this sequence is an adult with an advanced solid tumor such as melanoma, head and neck, liver or kidney cancer. Sequencing was performed on CD4+ or CD8+ T cells sorted from blood, taken in a trial of the OX40 agonist ivuxolimab. The chain has TRBV6-1 and TRBJ2-5, with D perhaps given as TRBD1 or TRBD2 (5 bases each). This chain's CDR3 is CASRQFRGTGETQYF. The CDR3 DNA sequence: TGTGCCAGCAGGCAGTTTAGGGGCACGGGGGAGACCCAGTACTTC.